The 15 T cell receptor delta chains reported below all come from one sample, sequenced in a study of gamma-delta T cells after stem cell transplantation. TCRdb re-identified clones in the RT-PCR reads via CATT. Among some 1,600 delta-chain clones listed, roughly 3.7% were seen once. Sequencing used gamma-delta T cells. The receptors were sampled from a human donor. It is not recorded whose cells these are; they may come from a transplant donor.

This clone was recorded a few times. Other DNA sequences in the sample encode the same CDR3. The chain employs TRDV2 and TRDJ1; the match to TRDD3 covers 9 bases. This CDR3 contains 19 residues. Germline lookup yields CDR1 GEAIGNYY and CDR2 EKD. Trimming cost V 0 bases and J 3 bases; bases outside gene matches: 16. CDR3 protein: CACDTLHTGGREEADKLIF. The CDR3 nucleotides read TGTGCCTGTGACACCCTGCATACTGGGGGACGGGAGGAGGCCGATAAACTCATCTTT.

The V and J genes are TRDV2 and TRDJ3; 11 nucleotides align to TRDD3. The CDR3 sequence is 22 residues long. Germline trimming cut 3 bases from V and 3 bases from J; bases unmatched to any gene: 18. Per the germline V gene, CDR1 is GEAIGNYY and CDR2 is EKD. The CDR3 here is CACDSPEARLGDINWDTRQMFF. CDR3 sequence (DNA): TGTGCCTGTGACTCCCCGGAAGCCAGACTGGGGGATATTAACTGGGACACCCGACAGATGTTTTTC.

This clone was observed a few times. This is likely an artifact of a read error, given a far larger clone one base away. The chain employs TRDV2 and TRDJ3, with 7 bases aligning to TRDD3. The CDR3 is 20 residues long. Germline CDR1 and CDR2: GEAIGNYY and EKD. DNA of the CDR3: TGTGCCCGTGACACCGCTGACCGCCGAACTGGGGCCTGGGACACCCGACAGATGTTTTTC. Protein sequence: CARDTADRRTGAWDTRQMFF.

The chain joins TRDV2 to TRDJ1, with 11 positions matching TRDD3. V trimming: 3 bases; J trimming: 5 bases; junction bases outside the gene matches: 10. The CDR3 extends over 16 amino acids. From germline, CDR1 is GEAIGNYY and CDR2 EKD. CDR3 protein: CACDAILGDKFDKLIF. The DNA for the CDR3 is TGTGCCTGTGACGCGATACTGGGGGATAAGTTTGATAAACTCATCTTT.

This clone was observed a few times. The V call is TRDV2, the J call TRDJ1, with 8 nucleotides matching TRDD3. The V and J ends lost 1 base and 0 bases, in that order; junction bases with no gene match: 9. The CDR3 sequence is 17 residues long. Germline loops: CDR1 GEAIGNYY, CDR2 EKD. DNA of the CDR3: TGTGCCTGTGACACAGTACTGGGGGCTTCGTACACCGATAAACTCATCTTT. Translating gives CACDTVLGASYTDKLIF.

Regarding this clone: Since a far larger clone is one base different, this is likely a read error. The V call is TRDV2, the J call TRDJ1; 12 nucleotides agree with TRDD3. Germline V gives CDR1 GEAIGNYY, CDR2 EKD. The CDR3 totals 17 residues. Trimming at V came to 3 bases and at J to 0 bases, leaving 7 bases not matched to a gene. CDR3 protein: CACDAVLGDTYTDKLIF. The CDR3 DNA reads TGTGCCTGTGACGCCGTACTGGGGGATACCTACACCGATAAACTCATCTTT.

The chain uses TRDV2 and TRDJ1; 10 nucleotides match TRDD3. From germline, CDR1 is GEAIGNYY and CDR2 EKD. The CDR3 sequence is 19 residues long. The trim removed 3 bases at V and 0 bases at J, leaving 15 bases unmatched. The CDR3 bases are TGTGCCTGTGACGGCGTACTGGGGGATCCCCTCCGATACACCGATAAACTCATCTTT. Translated: CACDGVLGDPLRYTDKLIF.

This clone is labeled as large. V and J are TRDV2 and TRDJ1; TRDD3 aligns across 9 bases. From germline, CDR1 is GEAIGNYY and CDR2 EKD. The CDR3 length is 17 residues. Germline trimming cut 4 bases from V and 5 bases from J; bases unmatched to any gene: 16. CDR3: CACESLGDRESSDKLIF. The CDR3, as DNA: TGTGCCTGTGAATCTCTGGGGGATCGAGAAAGTTCTGATAAACTCATCTTT.

This clone was found a few times. This sequence joins TRDV2 and TRDJ1; 8 bases agree with TRDD3. Germline CDR1 GEAIGNYY, CDR2 EKD. The CDR3 extends over 18 amino acids. V lost 3 bases and J lost 0; bases outside the gene matches: 14. CDR3 protein: CACDPLNGLGDYTDKLIF. The CDR3 nucleotides read TGTGCCTGTGACCCCCTAAACGGTCTGGGGGACTACACCGATAAACTCATCTTT.

Although no V gene was called, TRDJ1 is the J gene; the D call in the table, TRDD3, was not verified against the DNA. The CDR3 contains 18 residues. The CDR3 protein is CACDTVRGFLGYTDKLIF. The CDR3 region has the DNA TGTGCCTGTGACACCGTCCGGGGGTTTTTGGGCTACACCGATAAACTCATCTTT.

This clone appeared a few times. The chain uses TRDV2 and TRDJ1; the match to TRDD3 covers 10 bases. V shed 1 base and J 2 bases; nucleotides not matched to a gene: 6. There are 16 residues in the CDR3. Germline CDR1 and CDR2: GEAIGNYY and EKD. CDR3 in DNA: TGTGCCTGTGACACGCTGGGGGATAGTCGGACCGATAAACTCATCTTT. Encoded protein: CACDTLGDSRTDKLIF.

This clone rates as large. This sequence joins TRDV2 and TRDJ1; TRDD3 is a possible D gene (6 bases). Germline V lookup: CDR1 GEAIGNYY, CDR2 EKD. The CDR3 spans 17 residues. Trimming cost V 0 bases and J 3 bases, with 19 bases left between them. In DNA, the CDR3 is TGTGCCTGTGACACCGTTGGGGGGAAAACTCAGCCCGATAAACTCATCTTT. It yields the protein CACDTVGGKTQPDKLIF.

The genes are TRDV2 and TRDJ1, with D uncertain. V lost 0 bases and J lost 0, with 28 bases in between. Germline values: CDR1 GEAIGNYY, CDR2 EKD. The CDR3 has 21 residues. For the CDR3, the DNA is TGTGCCTGTGACACCGTCGTCGGAGGACCTCAAGGGTACTTGTACACCGATAAACTCATCTTT. This gives the protein CACDTVVGGPQGYLYTDKLIF.

This clone is judged medium-sized. The CDR3 spells CACDRLGEPYTDKLIF. The DNA for the CDR3 is TGTGCCTGTGACCGACTGGGGGAGCCGTACACCGATAAACTCATCTTT. The chain is built from TRDV2 and TRDJ1; 9 bases map to TRDD3. In germline, CDR1 is GEAIGNYY, CDR2 EKD. The CDR3 contains 16 residues. With 3 bases clipped from V and 0 bases from J, the junction kept 7 bases outside the gene matches.

By sample fraction, this clone is medium-sized. DNA for the CDR3: TGTGCCTGTGACGCTTTGGGGGCCCATGATAAACTCATCTTT. It codes for CACDALGAHDKLIF. The V gene is TRDV2, the J gene TRDJ1, with TRDD3 as a possible D gene (6 bases). Germline CDR1 reads GEAIGNYY; CDR2 reads EKD. Trimming pared 3 bases from V and 5 bases from J, leaving 15 bases between. The CDR3 runs 14 residues.